What follows describes a single TCR beta chain. The CDR3 covers 15 residues. V shed 4 bases and J 6 bases; nucleotides not matched to a gene: 7. Per germline, CDR1 MNHEY and CDR2 SVGAGI. This sample was taken from a study of blood T cell repertoires in COVID-19. Study as a whole: Samples representing acute and convalescent COVID-19 were sourced from the United States, Italy and Spain.

Using immunoSEQ multiplex PCR, the repertoire was profiled, and TCRdb retains in-frame clones only, with some absent. The sample shows approximately 190,000 clones, roughly 84% of them seen only once. The origin of this receptor is a human donor in a cohort sampled during active COVID-19. The rearrangement uses TRBV6-5 and TRBJ2-7, with 12 positions matching TRBD1. The sample consisted of peripheral blood. CDR3 nucleotide sequence: TGTGCCAGCAGTTCGGGACAGGGGGCCGTCGGCGAGCAGTACGTC. It codes for CASSSGQGAVGEQYV.